This T cell receptor (beta chain) was documented in a study of blood T cell repertoires in COVID-19. Germline V gene lookup returns CDR1 SGHTA and CDR2 FQGNSA. V shed 1 base and J shed 1 base, with 17 bases lying between them. CDR3 length: 18 amino acids. The authors' processing: Counts of nucleated cells, estimated from reference gene primer amplification, were obtained. Assay used: immunoSEQ multiplex PCR; TCRdb lists only in-frame clones, some missing. V, J and clone size reflect that table, while D and trimming were determined from the DNA. This repertoire shows roughly 220,000 clones, around 89% found once; its top ten account for just over 2.5%.

The chain is built from TRBV7-2 and TRBJ1-5; possibly TRBD1 for D (6 bases). The source material was PBMCs or T cells enriched from blood (not recorded which). The TCR sequence derives from a woman younger than 45 who had recovered from COVID-19. Here the CDR3 reads CASSLVGNRALSNQPQHF. In DNA, the CDR3 is TGTGCCAGCAGCTTAGTCGGTAACAGGGCGCTAAGCAATCAGCCCCAGCATTTT.